Below are 8 T cell receptor beta chains sequenced from a single sample in a study of CD8 T cells in ankylosing spondylitis. These receptors have no known antigen. Overall study results and limits: A motif in TCR beta, a set of roughly eight highly homologous variants, appeared characteristic of ankylosing spondylitis blood.

TCRdb called the 5' RACE reads again in MiXCR, with one record for every CDR3 protein. The repertoire holds about 510,000 distinct CDR3 sequences, with roughly 5.2% as singletons. The sequencing input was blood, either unsorted or a sorted T cell fraction (not recorded which). These receptors all come from a male donor with ankylosing spondylitis.

This clonotype was seen many times. This chain joins TRBV6-2 or TRBV6-3 and TRBJ2-3; 8 nucleotides line up with TRBD2. The V and J ends lost 2 bases and 4 bases, in that order; junction bases with no gene match: 5. This CDR3 spans 15 amino acids. In germline, CDR1 is MNHEY, CDR2 SVGEGT. This CDR3 is CASSYSGSFADTQYF. CDR3 in DNA: TGTGCCAGCAGTTACAGCGGGAGTTTCGCAGATACGCAGTATTTT.

This clonotype was recorded many times. The chain recombines TRBV4-2 with TRBJ2-2, with D possibly being TRBD2 (6 bases). The V gene's germline CDR1 is LGHNA and CDR2 YNFKEQ. The germline V and J ends were trimmed by 1 base and 2 bases, with 8 bases remaining between them. The CDR3 totals 15 residues. DNA for the CDR3: TGTGCCAGCAGCCAAGGGGACTTCAACACCGGGGAGCTGTTTTTT. Its translation is CASSQGDFNTGELFF.

This clonotype has ten or more counts. The V gene is TRBV4-1, the J gene TRBJ2-1; D gene uncertain. Trimming removed 0 bases at V and 4 bases at J, with 13 bases between. Germline V gene lookup returns CDR1 MGHRA and CDR2 YSYEKL. This CDR3 is 16 amino acids long. CDR3 bases: TGCGCCAGCAGCCAAGATATCCAGCGACCGTACAATGAGCAGTTCTTC. Residues: CASSQDIQRPYNEQFF.

This rearrangement joins TRBV20-1 to TRBJ2-7; tentatively, D is TRBD1 (5 bases). This CDR3 spans 13 amino acids. CDR1 DFQATT and CDR2 SNEGSKA come from the germline V gene (reference sequence). Trimming cost V 6 bases and J 3 bases, with 15 bases left between them. The CDR3 reads CSAMPGAHYEQYF. The CDR3 coding sequence is TGCAGTGCCATGCCTGGGGCCCACTACGAGCAGTACTTC.

In this sample, this clonotype turned up a few times. This chain joins TRBV4-2 and TRBJ1-3; D unresolved. V lost 1 base and J lost 0, with 16 bases in between. Germline-derived CDR1 and CDR2 are LGHNA and YNFKEQ. The length of the CDR3 is 18 residues. Here the CDR3 reads CASSQGFLTSFSGNTIYF. The DNA of the CDR3 is TGTGCCAGCAGCCAAGGATTTCTGACGAGCTTCTCTGGAAACACCATATATTTT.

This clonotype was counted at least ten times. This chain uses TRBV12-3 or TRBV12-4 with TRBJ1-2, with unresolved D. The CDR3 runs to 11 residues. The V and J ends lost 8 bases and 9 bases respectively, with 13 bases between them. This CDR3 is CASAVRARYTF. Here the CDR3 DNA reads TGTGCCAGCGCGGTCCGGGCCCGCTACACCTTC.

The sample holds many counts of this clonotype. The gene calls are TRBV20-1 and TRBJ2-5; a weak D match, TRBD2 (6 bases). The CDR3 sequence is 15 residues long. V lost 3 bases and J 2 bases, leaving 16 bases between the germline ends. The germline gives CDR1 DFQATT, CDR2 SNEGSKA (reference sequence). In DNA form, the CDR3 reads TGCAGTGCTAGTTGGGTCGGGGGATCACAAGAGACCCAGTACTTC. Its protein product is CSASWVGGSQETQYF.

There are a few counts of this clonotype. V is TRBV28 and J is TRBJ2-1; TRBD2 matches 9 bases. V lost 2 bases, J lost 8 bases, and 4 bases stayed unmatched. Germline lookup yields CDR1 MDHEN and CDR2 SYDVKM. This CDR3 region has 14 residues. The CDR3 spells CASSLAGGPYEQFF. The CDR3 DNA follows: TGTGCCAGCAGTTTAGCGGGAGGGCCCTATGAGCAGTTCTTC. Variable domain in full (rest from reference TRBV28 and TRBJ2-1): DVKVTQSSRYLVKRTGEKVFLECVQDMDHENMFWYRQDPGLGLRLIYFSYDVKMKEKGDIPEGYSVSREKKERFSLILESASTNQTSMYLCASSLAGGPYEQFFGPGTRLTVL.